One and the same sample provided the 18 T cell receptor beta chains below, sequenced in a study of a mutant IDH1 vaccine in newly diagnosed glioma. Time point here: week 23, last vaccination. The investigators gave 300 ug of mutant IDH1 20-mer peptide in each vaccine dose, together with topical imiquimod. Profiling relied on immunoSEQ multiplex PCR, and the TCRdb table lists in-frame clones only, not all of them. This repertoire shows tens of thousands of clones, 75% to 95% found once; its top ten account for around 3.9%. Their antigens are not known. This specimen was PBMCs, taken from a glioma patient whose treatment included an IDH1 peptide vaccine. These receptor sequences come from a man in his forties or fifties with glioma.

The rearrangement uses TRBV29-1 and TRBJ1-2; D is possibly TRBD1 (6 bases). The CDR3 consists of 14 residues. Germline values: CDR1 SQVTM, CDR2 ANQGSEA. Trimming shortened V by 1 base and J by 13 bases, and 22 bases separated the two germline ends. The CDR3 protein is CSVEVQGISGRGTF. The CDR3 DNA reads TGCAGCGTTGAAGTGCAGGGGATCTCGGGGAGGGGCACCTTC.

The V call is TRBV28, the J call TRBJ1-1; no definite D call. Germline assignment: CDR1 MDHEN and CDR2 SYDVKM. V shed 0 bases and J shed 1 base, with 6 bases lying between them. This CDR3 spans 14 amino acids. Here the CDR3 reads CASSLWQQNTEAFF. In nucleotides, the CDR3 is TGTGCCAGCAGTTTATGGCAGCAGAACACTGAAGCTTTCTTT.

The chain is built from TRBV6-5 and TRBJ1-2; TRBD1 matches at 7 bases. V shed 7 bases, J shed 3 bases, and the junction held 8 bases outside the gene matches. The CDR3 has 14 residues. The germline gives CDR1 MNHEY, CDR2 SVGAGI. The CDR3 here is CASIRQGKDYGYTF. In nucleotides, the CDR3 is TGTGCCAGCATAAGACAGGGCAAGGACTATGGCTACACCTTC.

This clone was seen more than once but under ten times. J is TRBJ1-4 and V is TRBV4-2; possible D gene TRBD1, 6 bases. Germline V gives CDR1 LGHNA, CDR2 YNFKEQ. The CDR3 is 18 amino acids. V was trimmed by 4 bases and J by 1 base, leaving 19 bases between them. For the CDR3, the DNA is TGTGCCAGCAGCCGATCCATCGGGGGGGACAAAACTAATGAAAAACTGTTTTTT. Translation gives CASSRSIGGDKTNEKLFF.

CDR3 in DNA: TGTGCCAGCAGCCCCCCGACAGGGTTGGAAAACACCATATATTTT. Its protein is CASSPPTGLENTIYF. The genes are TRBV7-9 and TRBJ1-3; 7 positions agree with TRBD1. The CDR3 consists of 15 residues. Germline CDR1 reads SEHNR; CDR2 reads FQNEAQ (reference sequence). V gave up 5 bases and J gave up 6 bases; unmatched junction bases: 10.

The CDR3 bases are TGTGCCTGGAGCACAGGGTGGAGTTCACCCCTCCACTTT. Protein: CAWSTGWSSPLHF. The chain employs TRBV30 and TRBJ1-6; the D gene is possibly TRBD1 (6 bases). Between the trimmed V and J ends, which lost 3 bases and 9 bases, there was a span of 12 bases. Germline lookup yields CDR1 GTSNPN and CDR2 SVGIG (reference sequence). This CDR3 region has 13 residues. The full variable domain, with the rest looked up from reference TRBV30 and TRBJ1-6, is SQTIHQWPATLVQPVGSPLSLECTVEGTSNPNLYWYRQAAGRGLQLLFYSVGIGQISSEVPQNLSASRPQDRQFILSSKKLLLSDSGFYLCAWSTGWSSPLHFGNGTRLTVT.

V is TRBV29-1 and J is TRBJ2-6; D gene ambiguous. CDR3 size: 14 residues. The germline V gene has CDR1 SQVTM and CDR2 ANQGSEA. Trimming pared 5 bases from V and 2 bases from J, leaving 10 bases between. The CDR3 sequence is CSVFPEAGANVLTF. CDR3 nucleotide sequence: TGCAGCGTTTTCCCAGAGGCTGGGGCCAACGTCCTGACTTTC. Looking up the rest from reference TRBV29-1 and TRBJ2-6 gives the full variable domain: SAVISQKPSRDICQRGTSLTIQCQVDSQVTMMFWYRQQPGQSLTLIATANQGSEATYESGFVIDKFPISRPNLTFSTLTVSNMSPEDSSIYLCSVFPEAGANVLTFGAGSRLTVL.

This clone is medium-sized within its sample. V usage is TRBV5-1 and J usage is TRBJ1-2, with D perhaps TRBD1 (6 bases). Trimming took 0 bases from V and 6 from J, leaving 12 bases between them. The CDR3 sequence is 14 residues long. Germline values: CDR1 SGHRS, CDR2 YFSETQ. CDR3: CASSLEGQPNGYTF. The CDR3 region has the DNA TGCGCCAGCAGCTTGGAGGGACAACCTAATGGCTACACCTTC.

The DNA of the CDR3 is TGCGCCAGCAGTGAGTTGTCGGGGGGCCGTCTGCAGTTCTTC. It encodes CASSELSGGRLQFF. The chain has TRBV10-1 and TRBJ2-1; the D gene is possibly TRBD2 (7 bases). Per the germline V gene, CDR1 is WNHNN and CDR2 is SYGVQD (reference sequence). Trimming removed 1 base at V and 12 bases at J, with 16 bases between. CDR3 size: 14 residues.

This clone appeared once. The rearrangement links TRBV9 to TRBJ2-7; D gene unclear. The CDR3 contains 12 residues. Germline CDR1 and CDR2: SGDLS and YYNGEE. V shed 4 bases and J shed 5 bases, with 10 bases lying between them. Here the CDR3 reads CASSSALNEQYF. The DNA for the CDR3 is TGTGCCAGCAGCTCTGCCTTAAACGAGCAGTACTTC.

The chain uses TRBV6-6 and TRBJ1-5, with D possibly TRBD1 on 6 matching bases. There are 12 residues in the CDR3. From germline, CDR1 is MNHNY and CDR2 SVGAGI (reference sequence). Trimming took off 6 bases at V and 10 bases at J, with 13 bases between the two ends. CDR3 in amino acids: CASRGGEGPQHF. The CDR3 region has the DNA TGTGCCAGCAGAGGGGGGGAGGGTCCCCAGCATTTT.

The rearrangement joins TRBV7-9 to TRBJ2-3; perhaps TRBD2 as D (5 bases). Deletions cut 5 bases from V and 1 base from J, with 13 bases between. Germline V gene sequence: CDR1 SEHNR, CDR2 FQNEAQ (reference sequence). This CDR3 is built from 15 residues. In nucleotides, the CDR3 is TGTGCCAGCAGCCGCCGTGCAGCGGGCACAGATACGCAGTATTTT. Translation gives CASSRRAAGTDTQYF.

The chain recombines TRBV6-5 with TRBJ1-2, with 7 bases matching TRBD1. Germline V gives CDR1 MNHEY, CDR2 SVGAGI. V lost 2 bases and J lost 4; bases outside the gene matches: 4. The CDR3 is made up of 14 amino acids. The CDR3 region is CASSYGGQVYGYTF. The CDR3 nucleotides read TGTGCCAGCAGTTACGGAGGACAGGTCTATGGCTACACCTTC.

CDR3 DNA: TGCGCCAGCAGTGAGCTAGGGACCGGGGAGCTGTTTTTT. As protein: CASSELGTGELFF. The chain joins TRBV10-1 to TRBJ2-2; D unresolved. With 2 bases removed from V and 5 bases from J, the gap between germline ends came to 6 bases. The CDR3 sequence is 13 residues long. Germline V gives CDR1 WNHNN, CDR2 SYGVQD (reference sequence).

The chain uses TRBV9 and TRBJ2-1, with no clear D. CDR1 and CDR2 (germline): SGDLS, YYNGEE. The CDR3 loop spans 13 amino acids. V was trimmed by 0 bases and J by 10 bases, leaving 11 bases between them. The CDR3 coding sequence is TGTGCCAGCAGCGTAGATGTGGTCATGGAGCAGTTCTTC. Translation: CASSVDVVMEQFF.

The V and J genes are TRBV30 and TRBJ1-2; D not certain. Trimming took 8 bases from V and 2 from J, leaving 18 bases between them. This CDR3 has 14 amino acids. The V gene's germline CDR1 is GTSNPN and CDR2 SVGIG (reference sequence). CDR3 protein: CARKSHAVNYGYTF. For the CDR3, the DNA is TGTGCCCGGAAGAGCCACGCAGTAAACTATGGCTACACCTTC.

This clone came up a few times. The chain has TRBV2 and TRBJ2-1; TRBD2 matches at 14 bases. Germline CDR1 and CDR2: SNHLY and FYNNEI. The CDR3 sequence is 18 residues long. V was pared by 4 bases and J by 1 base, with 6 bases of the junction left unmatched. The chain's CDR3 is CASSGGLAGGASYNEQFF. As DNA, the CDR3 is TGTGCCAGCAGTGGAGGACTAGCGGGGGGAGCATCCTACAATGAGCAGTTCTTC.

This clone showed up just once. The rearrangement links TRBV7-2 to TRBJ1-2; D remains unclear. The CDR3 is 17 amino acids. CDR1 is SGHTA, CDR2 FQGNSA, per germline. Trimming shortened V by 5 bases and J by 0 bases, and 19 bases separated the two germline ends. CDR3 DNA: TGTGCCAGCAGCCTAGGGCCCTTTCAGCCCTCTAACTATGGCTACACCTTC. It translates to CASSLGPFQPSNYGYTF.